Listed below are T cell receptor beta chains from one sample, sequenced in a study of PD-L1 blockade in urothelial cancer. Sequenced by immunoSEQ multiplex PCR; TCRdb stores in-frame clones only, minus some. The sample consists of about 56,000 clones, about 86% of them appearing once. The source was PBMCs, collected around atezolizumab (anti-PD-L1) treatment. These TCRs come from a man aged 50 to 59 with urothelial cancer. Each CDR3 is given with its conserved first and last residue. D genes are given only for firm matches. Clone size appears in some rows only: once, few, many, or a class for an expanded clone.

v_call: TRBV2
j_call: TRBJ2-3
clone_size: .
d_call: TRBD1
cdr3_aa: CASRAQGVIADTQYF
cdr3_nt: TGTGCCAGCAGGGCCCAGGGGGTAATCGCAGATACGCAGTATTTT

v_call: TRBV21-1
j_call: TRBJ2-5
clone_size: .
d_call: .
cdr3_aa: CASTSGGVPSRIQYF
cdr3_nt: TGTGCCAGCACCTCGGGGGGGGTTCCTTCTCGAATCCAGTACTTC

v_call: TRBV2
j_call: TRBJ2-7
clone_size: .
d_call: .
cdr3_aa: CASSEVLTRPASYEQYF
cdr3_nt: TGTGCCAGCAGTGAGGTTCTGACTCGACCCGCTTCCTACGAGCAGTACTTC

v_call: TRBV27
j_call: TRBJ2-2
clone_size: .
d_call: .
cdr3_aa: CASSFYRFNEGGGELFF
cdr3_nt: TGTGCCAGCAGTTTTTACAGGTTCAACGAGGGAGGCGGGGAGCTGTTTTTT

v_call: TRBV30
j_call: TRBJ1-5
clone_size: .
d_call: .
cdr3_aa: CAWSTTQGNQPQHF
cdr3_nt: TGTGCCTGGAGTACGACCCAGGGAAATCAGCCCCAGCATTTT

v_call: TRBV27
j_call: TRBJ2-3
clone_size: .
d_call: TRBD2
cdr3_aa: CASSSPTSGSRTDTQYF
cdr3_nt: TGTGCCAGCAGTTCTCCGACTAGCGGGAGTCGCACAGATACGCAGTATTTT

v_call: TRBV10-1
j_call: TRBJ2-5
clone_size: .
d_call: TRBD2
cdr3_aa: CASSDLASGTETQYF
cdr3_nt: TGCGCCAGCAGTGATTTAGCTAGCGGGACCGAGACCCAGTACTTC

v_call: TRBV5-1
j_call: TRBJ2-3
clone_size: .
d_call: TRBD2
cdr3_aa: CASSLRGGDTQYF
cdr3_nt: TGCGCCAGCAGCTTGCGGGGGGGAGATACGCAGTATTTT

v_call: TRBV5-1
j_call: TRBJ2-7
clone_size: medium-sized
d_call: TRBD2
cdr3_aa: CASRDPGLGIDEQYF
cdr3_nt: TGCGCCAGCAGAGACCCGGGACTAGGAATAGACGAGCAGTACTTC

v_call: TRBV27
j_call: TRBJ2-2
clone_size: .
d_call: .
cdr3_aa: CASRGQGTGELFF
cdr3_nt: TGTGCCAGCAGGGGGCAGGGCACCGGGGAGCTGTTTTTT

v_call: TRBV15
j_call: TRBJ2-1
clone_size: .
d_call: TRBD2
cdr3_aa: CATSSLAGLYNEQFF
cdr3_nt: TGTGCCACCAGCAGCTTAGCGGGACTCTACAATGAGCAGTTCTTC

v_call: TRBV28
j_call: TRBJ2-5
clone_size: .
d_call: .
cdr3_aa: CASSLVAAETQYF
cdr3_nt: TGTGCCAGCAGTTTAGTAGCGGCCGAGACCCAGTACTTC

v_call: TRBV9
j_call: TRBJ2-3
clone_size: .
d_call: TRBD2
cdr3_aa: CASSPTSGRAQTDTQYF
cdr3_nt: TGTGCCAGCAGCCCGACTAGCGGGAGGGCCCAAACAGATACGCAGTATTTT

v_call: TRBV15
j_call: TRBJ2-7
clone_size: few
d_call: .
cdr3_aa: CATSEGTAIREQYF
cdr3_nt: TGTGCCACCAGCGAGGGTACCGCTATTAGGGAGCAGTACTTC

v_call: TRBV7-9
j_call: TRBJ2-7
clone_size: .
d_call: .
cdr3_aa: CASSLAGEVPRQYF
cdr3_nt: TGTGCCAGCAGCTTAGCAGGGGAGGTCCCTAGGCAGTACTTC

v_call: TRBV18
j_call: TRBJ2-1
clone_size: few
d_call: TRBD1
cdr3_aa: CASSRDSRGAEQFF
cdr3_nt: TGTGCCAGCTCACGGGACAGCAGAGGAGCCGAGCAGTTCTTC

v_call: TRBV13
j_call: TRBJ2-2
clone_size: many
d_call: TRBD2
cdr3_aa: CASSPGGGGQATGELFF
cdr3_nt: TGTGCCAGCAGCCCTGGCGGGGGGGGCCAGGCCACCGGGGAGCTGTTTTTT

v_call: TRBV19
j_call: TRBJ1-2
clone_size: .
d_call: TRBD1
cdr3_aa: CASRKTDREGDTF
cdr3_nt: TGTGCCAGTAGGAAAACGGACAGGGAGGGTGACACCTTC

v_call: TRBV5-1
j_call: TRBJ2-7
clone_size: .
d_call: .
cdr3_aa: CASSLSAGTFYEQYF
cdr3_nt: TGCGCCAGCAGCCTCTCGGCAGGGACTTTCTACGAGCAGTACTTC

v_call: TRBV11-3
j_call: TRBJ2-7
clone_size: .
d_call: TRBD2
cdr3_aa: CASSLGGWGGSDEQYF
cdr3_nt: TGTGCCAGCAGCTTAGGTGGATGGGGGGGGTCGGACGAGCAGTACTTC

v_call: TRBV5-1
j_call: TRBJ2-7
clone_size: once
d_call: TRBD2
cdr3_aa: CASRLLAGVSEQYF
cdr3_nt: TGCGCCAGCAGGCTATTAGCGGGAGTCTCCGAGCAGTACTTC